This T cell receptor beta chain was recovered during a study of T-cell memory formation after mild COVID-19. Looking at the study overall: Clustering of TCRs was largely donor specific. Broader study findings: Some clones that responded were present in memory (sampled pre-infection), which suggests cross-reactive memory joined. Clones that contracted from day 15 to 85 were balanced CD4/CD8, while later expanders leaned CD4+.

Trimming pared 6 bases from V and 1 base from J, leaving 7 bases between. The CDR3 sequence is 14 residues long. Germline CDR1 is KGHSH and CDR2 is LQKENI. This clonotype has a handful of counts. The antigen remains unidentified. 5'RACE with constant-segment primers built TCRalpha and TCRbeta cDNA libraries with UMIs. MiXCR, run by TCRdb on the 5' RACE reads, gives a single entry per CDR3 protein. The data show hundreds of thousands of distinct CDR3 sequences, with roughly 18% seen just once and roughly 21% held by the top ten. The chain is built from TRBV18 and TRBJ2-6; perhaps TRBD1 as D (5 bases). Sample: PBMCs or a T cell subset sorted from them (not recorded which). The receptor was derived from a man between 18 and 35 years old who had mild COVID-19 (a few samples of this study predate the infection). Cell type and time point are not known. The CDR3 DNA sequence: TGTGCCAGCTCCAACAGGTCTGGGGCCAACGTCCTGACTTTC. It codes for CASSNRSGANVLTF. Filled out from reference TRBV18 and TRBJ2-6, the complete variable domain reads NAGVMQNPRHLVRRRGQEARLRCSPMKGHSHVYWYRQLPEEGLKFMVYLQKENIIDESGMPKERFSAEFPKEGPSILRIQQVVRGDSAAYFCASSNRSGANVLTFGAGSRLTVL.